The text below deals with one T cell receptor (beta chain). CDR1 and CDR2 (germline): MNHEY, SMNVEV (reference sequence). V shed 6 bases and J shed 0 bases, with 12 bases lying between them. CDR3 length: 14 amino acids. TCRdb re-called clones via MiXCR from the PCR reads. This table has 25,000 to 35,000 clones, 20% to 25% appearing once. Treatment of any kind had been given to no patient before thyroid surgery. The data were obtained in a study of metastatic and nonmetastatic thyroid tumors. The sequenced sample consisted of blood. The sequence came from a female donor with papillary thyroid cancer or a benign thyroid nodule (not recorded which). Some clones in this sample may be carry-over from other donors' samples. The rearrangement joins TRBV27 to TRBJ2-7; D is possibly TRBD2 (6 bases). The CDR3 DNA sequence: TGTGCCAGCAGGAAAACGGGACTCTCCTACGAGCAGTACTTC. This sequence encodes CASRKTGLSYEQYF.